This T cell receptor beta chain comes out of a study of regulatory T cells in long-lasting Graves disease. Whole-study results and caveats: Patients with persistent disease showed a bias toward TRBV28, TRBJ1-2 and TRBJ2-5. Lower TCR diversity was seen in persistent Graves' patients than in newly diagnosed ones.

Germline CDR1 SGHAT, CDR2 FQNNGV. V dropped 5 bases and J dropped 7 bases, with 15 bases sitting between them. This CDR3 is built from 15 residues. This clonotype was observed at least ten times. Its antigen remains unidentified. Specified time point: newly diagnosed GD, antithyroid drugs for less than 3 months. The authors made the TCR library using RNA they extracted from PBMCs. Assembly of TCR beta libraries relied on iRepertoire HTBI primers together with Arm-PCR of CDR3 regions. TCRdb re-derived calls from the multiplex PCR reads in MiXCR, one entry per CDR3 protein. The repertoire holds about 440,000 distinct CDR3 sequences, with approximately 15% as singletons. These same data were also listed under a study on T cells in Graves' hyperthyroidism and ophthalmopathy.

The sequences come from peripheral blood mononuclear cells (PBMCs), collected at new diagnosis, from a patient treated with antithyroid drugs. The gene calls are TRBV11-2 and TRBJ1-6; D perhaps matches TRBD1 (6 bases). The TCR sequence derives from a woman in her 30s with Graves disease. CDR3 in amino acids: CASSGGGQINSPLHF. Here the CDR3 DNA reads TGTGCCAGCAGCGGGGGCGGCCAAATCAATTCACCCCTCCACTTT.